The subject of this entry is one T cell receptor beta chain. Generated by immunoSEQ multiplex PCR, the TCRdb table keeps only in-frame clones and is missing some. The data show some 200,000 clones, approximately 90% seen once. These data are taken from a study of blood T cell repertoires in COVID-19. Cohorts were assigned according to the clinical history that participants reported. The sample consisted of PBMCs or T cells enriched from blood (not recorded which). The source of this sequence is a woman aged 30 to 39 who had recovered from COVID-19.

CDR3 residues: CASNEHPSGGFSEQFF. The CDR3 DNA follows: TGTGCCAGCAACGAACACCCTAGCGGGGGGTTTTCTGAGCAGTTCTTC. V usage is TRBV7-6 and J usage is TRBJ2-1; 11 bases align to TRBD2. The CDR3 sequence is 16 residues long. From germline, CDR1 is SGHVS and CDR2 FNYEAQ. The junction had 14 bases not matched to a gene; V was cut back by 7 bases and J by 9 bases.